One sample yielded the 16 T cell receptor beta chains listed below, sequenced in a study of identical twins. TCRdb re-called the 5' RACE reads through MiXCR, storing one row per CDR3 protein. There are under 300,000 distinct CDR3 sequences in the sample; around 6.5% occur only once, and about 15% lies in the top ten. These data were likewise used in another study, on T cells expressing NK-cell markers.

Sequencing was carried out using CD8+ T cells sorted from blood. These receptors came from a woman aged 18-29 years in good health.

This clonotype was observed many times. The genes are TRBV6-5 and TRBJ2-7; D unresolved. The CDR3 has 14 amino acids. Germline CDR1 and CDR2: MNHEY and SVGAGI. V gave up 0 bases and J gave up 0 bases, with 6 bases separating them. As DNA, the CDR3 is TGTGCCAGCAGTTACTCGCTGCCCTCCTACGAGCAGTACTTC. This translates into CASSYSLPSYEQYF.

This clonotype was recorded at least ten times. The chain has TRBV3-1 and TRBJ1-4; D is uncertain. Trimming took 0 bases from V and 8 from J, leaving 10 bases between them. CDR1 is LGHDT and CDR2 is YNNKEL in the germline V gene (reference sequence). This CDR3 is built from 14 residues. Here the CDR3 DNA reads TGTGCCAGCAGCCAAGATCCGGGTGAGGAAAAACTGTTTTTT. It translates to CASSQDPGEEKLFF.

The chain's CDR3 is CASSPGMFRDRGPDTQYF. CDR3 coding DNA: TGTGCCAGCAGTCCGGGAATGTTCCGGGACAGGGGGCCAGATACGCAGTATTTT. This chain uses TRBV12-3 or TRBV12-4 with TRBJ2-3, with TRBD1 matching 12 bases. There are 18 residues in the CDR3. Unmatched junction bases numbered 13, after V lost 5 bases and J lost 4 bases.

This clonotype has only a few counts. The chain joins TRBV7-9 to TRBJ2-5; 10 nucleotides line up with TRBD2. The CDR3 loop spans 16 amino acids. Germline-derived CDR1 and CDR2 are SEHNR and FQNEAQ (reference sequence). V was pared by 1 base and J by 5 bases, with 7 bases of the junction left unmatched. The CDR3 sequence: CASSLVLAGEHETQYF. CDR3 DNA sequence: TGTGCCAGCAGCTTAGTTCTAGCGGGGGAACACGAGACCCAGTACTTC. Filled out from reference TRBV7-9 and TRBJ2-5, the complete variable domain reads DTGVSQNPRHKITKRGQNVTFRCDPISEHNRLYWYRQTLGQGPEFLTYFQNEAQLEKSRLLSDRFSAERPKGSFSTLEIQRTEQGDSAMYLCASSLVLAGEHETQYFGPGTRLLVL.

This clonotype has a handful of counts. V and J are TRBV20-1 and TRBJ2-5; D not certain. The CDR3 has 13 amino acids. V shed 5 bases and J shed 2 bases, with 12 bases lying between them. CDR1 and CDR2 (germline): DFQATT, SNEGSKA (reference sequence). CDR3 amino acids: CSAPKGQQETQYF. The CDR3 region has the DNA TGCAGTGCTCCAAAGGGTCAGCAAGAGACCCAGTACTTC.

This clonotype was counted ten times or more. The chain employs TRBV12-5 and TRBJ2-2; D uncertain. The CDR3 length is 11 residues. Looked up from germline, CDR1 is LGHNT and CDR2 is FRNRAP. With 6 bases removed from V and 7 bases from J, the gap between germline ends came to 6 bases. The CDR3 nucleotides are TGTGCTAGTGGGACCGGCGGGGAGCTGTTTTTT. Translated: CASGTGGELFF.

This clonotype was counted ten times or more. Here the CDR3 DNA reads TGTGCCAGCAGCCGCTCTACGCGGGGGCCCAGCTCCTACAATGAGCAGTTCTTC. Translated, it gives CASSRSTRGPSSYNEQFF. V usage is TRBV3-1 and J usage is TRBJ2-1, with a tentative D call TRBD2 (7 bases). CDR3 size: 18 residues. V shed 4 bases and J shed 0 bases, with 19 bases lying between them. The germline V gene encodes CDR1 LGHDT and CDR2 YNNKEL (reference sequence).

There are many counts of this clonotype. The genes are TRBV7-9 and TRBJ2-1; D gene uncertain. Between the trimmed V and J ends, which lost 0 bases and 10 bases, there was a span of 4 bases. CDR1 is SEHNR, CDR2 FQNEAQ, per germline (reference sequence). CDR3 length: 11 residues. The CDR3 protein is CASSLASEQFF. CDR3 DNA sequence: TGTGCCAGCAGCTTAGCTTCCGAGCAGTTCTTC. Together with reference TRBV7-9 and TRBJ2-1, the CDR3 gives the full variable domain: DTGVSQNPRHKITKRGQNVTFRCDPISEHNRLYWYRQTLGQGPEFLTYFQNEAQLEKSRLLSDRFSAERPKGSFSTLEIQRTEQGDSAMYLCASSLASEQFFGPGTRLTVL.

This chain uses TRBV6-4 with TRBJ2-5, with TRBD1 as a possible D gene (5 bases). Germline V lookup: CDR1 MRHNA, CDR2 SNTAGT. The CDR3 spans 11 residues. V dropped 7 bases and J dropped 4 bases, with 7 bases sitting between them. The CDR3 sequence: CASTGIETQYF. The CDR3 coding sequence is TGTGCCAGCACAGGGATAGAGACCCAGTACTTC.

The CDR3 nucleotides read TGTGCCAGCAGCTCAACAGGGGCGAACACTGAAGCTTTCTTT. Translating it yields CASSSTGANTEAFF. This chain connects TRBV7-9 to TRBJ1-1; TRBD1 agrees at 7 bases. The V gene end was trimmed by 4 bases and the J gene end by 1 base; junction bases not matched to a gene: 3. Germline CDR1 and CDR2: SEHNR and FQNEAQ (reference sequence). The CDR3 sequence is 14 residues long.

V and J are TRBV12-3 or TRBV12-4 and TRBJ1-1, with D possibly matching TRBD1 (6 bases). Trimming removed 5 bases from V and 4 bases from J, with 14 bases in between. The CDR3 extends over 14 amino acids. The CDR3 DNA reads TGTGCCAGCAGTCCAGGGGCCGGGGTCACTGAAGCTTTCTTT. It is translated as CASSPGAGVTEAFF.

The V call is TRBV10-3, the J call TRBJ2-3; TRBD1 or TRBD2 may be the D gene (5 bases each). The CDR3 covers 14 residues. With 6 bases removed from V and 2 bases from J, the gap between germline ends came to 12 bases. Germline V lookup: CDR1 ENHRY, CDR2 SYGVKD. CDR3 amino acids: CAIRRVGDTDTQYF. CDR3 nucleotide sequence: TGTGCCATCAGGAGGGTAGGGGACACAGATACGCAGTATTTT.

This chain uses TRBV2 with TRBJ2-2; 13 nucleotides align to TRBD2. The trim removed 1 base at V and 5 bases at J, leaving 4 bases unmatched. CDR3 length: 17 residues. In germline, CDR1 is SNHLY, CDR2 FYNNEI. The CDR3 nucleotides are TGTGCCAGCAGTGAAGGCTGGACTAGCGGGAGTACCGGGGAGCTGTTTTTT. This gives the protein CASSEGWTSGSTGELFF.

To note about this clonotype: Relative to the germline gene, one junction end is altered; a read error may explain this. The chain is built from TRBV7-7 and TRBJ2-7; D might be TRBD1 or TRBD2, each matching 5 bases. There are 14 residues in the CDR3. Germline V gene sequence: CDR1 SSHAT, CDR2 FNYEAQ (reference sequence). DNA of the CDR3: TGTGCTAGCAGCTTAGGCAGGGACGGCTACGAGCAGTACTTC. It yields the protein CASSLGRDGYEQYF.

This clonotype was recorded at least ten times. The V gene is TRBV7-2, the J gene TRBJ2-1; D might be TRBD1 or TRBD2, each matching 5 bases. Germline V CDR1 and CDR2: SGHTA, FQGNSA. There are 16 residues in the CDR3. Between the trimmed V and J ends, which lost 5 bases and 8 bases, there was a span of 22 bases. CDR3 coding DNA: TGTGCCAGCAGCCCCGGGACCACCCTGCATTTAGATGAGCAGTTCTTC. Protein product: CASSPGTTLHLDEQFF.

The V and J genes are TRBV4-3 and TRBJ1-4; 9 bases are a match to TRBD1. Trimming cost V 0 bases and J 3 bases; bases outside gene matches: 11. Looked up from germline, CDR1 is LGHNA and CDR2 is YSLEER. The CDR3 has 19 residues. CDR3 protein: CASSQDLRTTGGPNEKLFF. CDR3 DNA: TGCGCCAGCAGCCAAGATCTGCGAACGACAGGGGGTCCTAATGAAAAACTGTTTTTT.